This T cell receptor (beta chain) is drawn from a study of blood T cell repertoires in COVID-19. In the study overall: Researchers got acute and convalescent COVID-19 samples from the United States, Italy and Spain.

CDR3 length: 13 amino acids. The V end lost 8 bases, the J end lost 4 bases, and 15 bases lay between the germline ends. Germline lookup yields CDR1 MNHEY and CDR2 SMNVEV (reference sequence). The assay was immunoSEQ multiplex PCR, and TCRdb's table has in-frame clones only and misses some. The sample lists over 150,000 clones; more than 70% were seen once. V is TRBV27 and J is TRBJ2-7; D remains ambiguous. This clonotype originated in a man aged 18 to 30 with active or convalescent COVID-19. Source material: peripheral blood. CDR3 nucleotide sequence: TGTGCCAGCGCCCGTTCCCTCGGGTACGAGCAGTACTTC. It translates to CASARSLGYEQYF.